Listed below are T cell receptor beta chains from one sample, sequenced in a study of cytomegalovirus exposure and HLA in healthy donors. Some clones are missing from TCRdb's copy, which holds only in-frame ones; the method was immunoSEQ multiplex PCR. This repertoire shows roughly 48,000 clones, approximately 72% found once; its top ten account for about 3.2%. The sample taken for sequencing was PBMCs. The receptors were gathered from a woman in her 30s in good health and CMV-seronegative. Both conserved end residues are part of each CDR3. A D gene is named only where the DNA matches it firmly. Only some rows state a clone size, as once, few, many or a class for expanded clones.

CDR3	DNA	size	V	J	D
CASSLGRYTEAFF	TGTGCCAGCAGTTTGGGGCGATACACTGAAGCTTTCTTT	-	TRBV28	TRBJ1-1	-
CASSQEVRRRDSRSSYNEQFF	TGCGCCAGCAGCCAAGAGGTACGGCGGCGGGACAGTCGAAGCTCCTACAATGAGCAGTTCTTC	-	TRBV4-1	TRBJ2-1	-
CSVLGRYTDTQYF	TGCAGCGTCCTGGGCCGTTACACAGATACGCAGTATTTT	-	TRBV29-1	TRBJ2-3	-
CSAGDLDRTYGYTF	TGCAGCGCCGGCGACCTGGACAGGACCTATGGCTACACCTTC	-	TRBV29-1	TRBJ1-2	TRBD1
CSVGPGQGAGDTQYF	TGCAGCGTGGGACCCGGACAGGGGGCGGGGGATACGCAGTATTTT	-	TRBV29-1	TRBJ2-3	TRBD1
CASSAQKYNEQFF	TGTGCCAGCAGCGCTCAGAAATACAATGAGCAGTTCTTC	-	TRBV2	TRBJ2-1	-
CASSLRKTGTGSAFF	TGTGCCAGCAGTTTAAGGAAAACCGGGACAGGGAGTGCTTTCTTT	-	TRBV28	TRBJ1-1	TRBD1
CASRSSGTGEYF	TGTGCCAGCAGGTCGTCCGGGACAGGGGAGTACTTC	-	TRBV28	TRBJ2-7	TRBD1
CASSPGQFTGELFF	TGTGCCAGCAGCCCAGGACAGTTCACCGGGGAGCTGTTTTTT	-	TRBV6-6	TRBJ2-2	-
CASRGASGELDEQYF	TGTGCCAGCCGAGGGGCTAGCGGGGAGCTAGATGAGCAGTACTTC	-	TRBV6-5	TRBJ2-7	TRBD2
CAWGPGLAGADTQYF	TGTGCCTGGGGGCCGGGACTAGCGGGGGCAGATACGCAGTATTTT	many	TRBV30	TRBJ2-3	TRBD2
CAWSGLEYNEQFF	TGTGCCTGGTCGGGACTAGAGTACAATGAGCAGTTCTTC	few	TRBV30	TRBJ2-1	TRBD2
CAWSPGEALSITF	TGTGCCTGGAGCCCCGGGGAGGCTTTATCGATCACCTTC	-	TRBV30	TRBJ1-2	-
CASSRGTRFGQPQHF	TGCGCCAGCAGCCGGGGGACGCGATTCGGACAGCCCCAGCATTTT	-	TRBV5-1	TRBJ1-5	-
CASSYGQPLSGNTIYF	TGTGCCAGCAGTTACGGACAGCCCCTCTCTGGAAACACCATATATTTT	-	TRBV6-5	TRBJ1-3	-
CASSRDTQYF	TGTGCCAGCAGCCGGGATACGCAGTATTTT	once	TRBV7-2	TRBJ2-3	-
CASSLTGGNNQPQHF	TGTGCCAGCAGCTTAACAGGGGGGAACAATCAGCCCCAGCATTTT	-	TRBV7-8	TRBJ1-5	TRBD1
CSVLGNTEAFF	TGCAGCGTTTTGGGCAACACTGAAGCTTTCTTT	-	TRBV29-1	TRBJ1-1	-
CASSEVPDRGEAFF	TGTGCCAGCAGCGAGGTCCCAGACCGGGGTGAAGCTTTCTTT	-	TRBV6-4	TRBJ1-1	-
CASSSQAVYGYTF	TGTGCCAGCAGCTCACAGGCAGTCTATGGCTACACCTTC	-	TRBV7-2	TRBJ1-2	-
CASSTQGVTNEKLFF	TGTGCCAGCAGCACCCAGGGGGTGACTAATGAAAAACTGTTTTTT	once	TRBV9	TRBJ1-4	TRBD1
CASSRETSPRVGNEQFF	TGCGCCAGCAGCAGGGAGACTAGCCCTAGAGTGGGGAATGAGCAGTTCTTC	-	TRBV5-1	TRBJ2-1	TRBD2
CASSMSVAYEQYF	TGTGCCAGTAGTATGTCGGTAGCCTACGAGCAGTACTTC	few	TRBV19	TRBJ2-7	-
CASSLSQGGRETQYF	TGTGCCAGCAGCTTATCCCAGGGGGGACGAGAGACCCAGTACTTC	-	TRBV11-2	TRBJ2-5	-
CASSWTGPSSQYF	TGTGCCAGCAGCTGGACAGGGCCCTCGTCCCAGTACTTC	-	TRBV7-8	TRBJ2-5	TRBD1
CASSFTVTGANVLTF	TGTGCCAGCAGTTTTACAGTTACAGGGGCCAACGTCCTGACTTTC	-	TRBV6-5	TRBJ2-6	-
CASSQLQGASYEQYF	TGCGCCAGCAGCCAATTACAGGGGGCTTCCTACGAGCAGTACTTC	-	TRBV4-1	TRBJ2-7	TRBD1
CASTHEGNEQFF	TGTGCCAGCACCCACGAGGGCAATGAGCAGTTCTTC	few	TRBV28	TRBJ2-1	-
CASSDSPEGSVDTQYF	TGTGCCAGCAGTGATTCCCCGGAGGGGTCGGTAGATACGCAGTATTTT	-	TRBV6-4	TRBJ2-3	-
CSVEVRQGGEQYF	TGCAGCGTTGAAGTTAGACAGGGGGGAGAGCAGTACTTC	-	TRBV29-1	TRBJ2-7	TRBD1
CAWSDRDWDEQFF	TGTGCCTGGAGCGACAGGGATTGGGATGAGCAGTTCTTC	-	TRBV30	TRBJ2-1	TRBD1
CASSLAGTGGFYGYTF	TGTGCCAGCAGCTTGGCAGGGACAGGGGGCTTCTATGGCTACACCTTC	-	TRBV5-6	TRBJ1-2	TRBD1
CAVPIAGYGYTF	TGTGCCGTACCAATTGCCGGGTATGGCTACACCTTC	few	TRBV28	TRBJ1-2	-
CASGAVSSRYF	TGCGCCAGCGGGGCTGTCTCGTCGCGGTACTTC	-	TRBV10-1	TRBJ2-7	-
CASKLAGHSYEQYF	TGTGCCAGCAAACTAGCGGGGCACTCCTACGAGCAGTACTTC	-	TRBV2	TRBJ2-7	TRBD2
CASSLITLRQDEQYF	TGTGCCAGCAGTCTAATTACACTTCGACAGGACGAGCAGTACTTC	-	TRBV6-6	TRBJ2-7	-
CASRRDPGGSPLHF	TGTGCCAGCAGAAGGGACCCGGGGGGTTCACCCCTCCACTTT	once	TRBV28	TRBJ1-6	-
CASSLEGRNTIYF	TGTGCCAGCAGCTTAGAGGGGAGAAACACCATATATTTT	-	TRBV7-2	TRBJ1-3	-
CAWSGGLGFYGYTF	TGTGCCTGGAGTGGGGGCTTGGGGTTCTATGGCTACACCTTC	-	TRBV30	TRBJ1-2	-
CASSPTRWESAFF	TGTGCCAGCAGCCCAACTCGGTGGGAGTCAGCTTTCTTT	-	TRBV7-6	TRBJ1-1	-
CAWSVNVGSYEQYF	TGTGCCTGGAGTGTAAACGTCGGCTCCTACGAGCAGTACTTC	-	TRBV30	TRBJ2-7	-
CASRKQGVDEQFF	TGTGCCAGCAGAAAACAGGGAGTCGATGAGCAGTTCTTC	once	TRBV27	TRBJ2-1	-
CASSLVTIDETFF	TGTGCCAGCAGCTTAGTTACAATTGATGAAACTTTCTTT	-	TRBV7-9	TRBJ1-1	-
CASRNRGGPDSYEQYF	TGCGCCAGCAGGAACAGGGGAGGCCCCGACTCCTACGAGCAGTACTTC	-	TRBV10-1	TRBJ2-7	-
CASSKARGLDEQFF	TGCGCCAGCAGCAAGGCCAGGGGGCTTGATGAGCAGTTCTTC	-	TRBV5-1	TRBJ2-1	TRBD1
CAWSVERQGGYSGANVLTF	TGTGCCTGGAGTGTAGAGCGACAGGGGGGATACTCTGGGGCCAACGTCCTGACTTTC	-	TRBV30	TRBJ2-6	TRBD1
CASSFGRGNEKLFF	TGTGCCAGCAGCTTCGGCAGGGGGAACGAAAAACTGTTTTTT	-	TRBV11-1	TRBJ1-4	TRBD1
CASSLASLVLIADNEQFF	TGCGCCAGCAGCTTGGCTTCTCTGGTCCTCATAGCGGACAATGAGCAGTTCTTC	-	TRBV5-1	TRBJ2-1	-
CASSRGLAGTFSYNEQFF	TGTGCCAGCAGCCGGGGACTAGCGGGGACATTTTCCTACAATGAGCAGTTCTTC	-	TRBV7-9	TRBJ2-1	TRBD2
CASWGGLEQYF	TGTGCCTCCTGGGGAGGTCTCGAGCAGTACTTC	-	TRBV2	TRBJ2-7	-
CASSSKRLPQHF	TGTGCCAGCAGTTCTAAACGCCTGCCCCAGCATTTT	-	TRBV28	TRBJ1-5	-
CASSERAGGNWETQYF	TGTGCCAGCAGTGAAAGGGCAGGGGGCAATTGGGAGACCCAGTACTTC	-	TRBV6-1	TRBJ2-5	TRBD1